The next 7 T cell receptor beta chains were all read from a single sample in a study of naive and memory T cell subsets. Both TRBC1 and TRBC2 were covered by a beta constant-region primer of two equimolar oligonucleotides. A single record per CDR3 protein comes from TCRdb applying MiXCR to the UMI-ligation and nested PCR reads. Of tens of thousands of distinct CDR3 sequences in the sample, over 7% were seen once. Material for sequencing was central memory CD4+ T cells from blood. The receptor set was obtained from a human donor in good health.

Many counts were recorded for this clonotype. The chain employs TRBV6-2 or TRBV6-3 and TRBJ2-2; 10 positions match TRBD2. With V trimmed by 4 bases and J by 4 bases, 3 bases remained unmatched. This CDR3 is built from 15 residues. Germline CDR1 and CDR2: MNHEY and SVGEGT. CDR3 sequence (DNA): TGTGCCAGCAGTTGGATAGCGGGAGGCACCGGGGAGCTGTTTTTT. It codes for CASSWIAGGTGELFF.

This clonotype has ten or more counts. This chain uses TRBV6-5 with TRBJ2-1, with a tentative D call TRBD1 (5 bases). The germline V gene encodes CDR1 MNHEY and CDR2 SVGAGI. With 0 bases removed from V and 4 bases from J, the gap between germline ends came to 10 bases. The CDR3 spans 15 residues. The CDR3 spells CASSYSQGWYNEQFF. The CDR3 DNA follows: TGTGCCAGCAGTTACTCGCAGGGATGGTACAATGAGCAGTTCTTC.

This clonotype has just a few counts. J is TRBJ2-4 and V is TRBV2; tentatively, D is TRBD2 (5 bases). Looked up from germline, CDR1 is SNHLY and CDR2 is FYNNEI. V dropped 6 bases and J dropped 0 bases, with 12 bases sitting between them. The CDR3 spans 15 residues. The DNA for the CDR3 is TGTGCCAGCAGGAACAATCGGGGAGCCAAAAACATTCAGTACTTC. This sequence encodes CASRNNRGAKNIQYF. Complete variable domain (other parts from reference TRBV2 and TRBJ2-4): EPEVTQTPSHQVTQMGQEVILRCVPISNHLYFYWYRQILGQKVEFLVSFYNNEISEKSEIFDDQFSVERPDGSNFTLKIRSTKLEDSAMYFCASRNNRGAKNIQYFGAGTRLSVL.

This clonotype was observed at least ten times. The gene calls are TRBV20-1 and TRBJ2-1; the D is unclear. The ends were cut back, 0 bases at V and 0 bases at J, with 12 bases in the middle. Germline loops: CDR1 DFQATT, CDR2 SNEGSKA (reference sequence). The CDR3 is 16 residues long. The chain's CDR3 is CSARDNPGSSYNEQFF. The CDR3 DNA reads as TGCAGTGCTAGAGATAACCCCGGTAGCTCCTACAATGAGCAGTTCTTC.

This clonotype has more than one count but fewer than ten. As DNA, the CDR3 is TGTGCCAGCTGGGACAGATTCACAGATACGCAGTATTTT. Its protein product is CASWDRFTDTQYF. V gene TRBV7-9 combines with J gene TRBJ2-3, with 7 bases identical to TRBD1. The germline V gene encodes CDR1 SEHNR and CDR2 FQNEAQ (reference sequence). V gave up 8 bases and J gave up 2 bases; unmatched junction bases: 4. The CDR3 is made up of 13 amino acids.

This clonotype was detected many times. The rearrangement joins TRBV7-2 to TRBJ2-7, with D perhaps matching TRBD2 (6 bases). This CDR3 is built from 14 residues. V shed 1 base and J shed 1 base, with 8 bases lying between them. CDR1 and CDR2 from the germline V gene are SGHTA and FQGNSA. The CDR3 loop is CASSLGGISYEQYF. The CDR3 coding sequence is TGTGCCAGCAGCTTAGGCGGGATTTCCTACGAGCAGTACTTC.

This clonotype was observed a handful of times. This chain uses TRBV3-1 with TRBJ2-5; D gene unclear. The V gene lost 6 bases and the J gene lost 4 bases, with 6 bases spanning the gap. Per the germline V gene, CDR1 is LGHDT and CDR2 is YNNKEL (reference sequence). CDR3 length: 11 residues. The CDR3 sequence: CASRHLETQYF. Written as DNA, the CDR3 is TGTGCCAGCAGACATTTAGAGACCCAGTACTTC.